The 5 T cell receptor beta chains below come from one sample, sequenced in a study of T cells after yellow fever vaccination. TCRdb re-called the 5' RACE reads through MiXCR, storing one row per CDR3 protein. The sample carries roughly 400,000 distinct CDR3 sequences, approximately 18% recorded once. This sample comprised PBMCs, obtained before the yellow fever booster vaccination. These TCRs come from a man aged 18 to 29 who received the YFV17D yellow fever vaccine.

CDR3 residues: CASSSGDSRHYGYTF. The CDR3 DNA follows: TGTGCCAGCAGTTCCGGGGACAGCCGACACTATGGCTACACCTTC. The chain employs TRBV6-5 and TRBJ1-2; 7 bases agree with TRBD1. This CDR3 has 15 residues. The germline CDR1 and CDR2 sequences are MNHEY and SVGAGI. J lost 3 bases, V lost 4 bases, and 8 bases had no gene match.

CDR3 in amino acids: CSAGEPNTIYF. The CDR3 nucleotides read TGCAGTGCTGGGGAGCCAAACACCATATATTTT. The chain joins TRBV20-1 to TRBJ1-3; no clear D. The length of the CDR3 is 11 residues. Trimming shortened V by 5 bases and J by 6 bases, and 8 bases separated the two germline ends. The germline V gene encodes CDR1 DFQATT and CDR2 SNEGSKA (reference sequence).

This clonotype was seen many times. The CDR3 coding sequence is TGTGCCAGCAGCTTGCCGGAGGGGGGGGATACGCAGTATTTT. The encoded protein is CASSLPEGGDTQYF. The V gene is TRBV7-9, the J gene TRBJ2-3; D is perhaps TRBD2 (7 bases). The CDR3 consists of 14 residues. Germline CDR1 and CDR2: SEHNR and FQNEAQ (reference sequence). Trimming left V 3 bases short and J 6 bases short, with 13 bases between. Using reference TRBV7-9 and TRBJ2-3 for the parts outside the CDR3, the full variable domain is DTGVSQNPRHKITKRGQNVTFRCDPISEHNRLYWYRQTLGQGPEFLTYFQNEAQLEKSRLLSDRFSAERPKGSFSTLEIQRTEQGDSAMYLCASSLPEGGDTQYFGPGTRLTVL.

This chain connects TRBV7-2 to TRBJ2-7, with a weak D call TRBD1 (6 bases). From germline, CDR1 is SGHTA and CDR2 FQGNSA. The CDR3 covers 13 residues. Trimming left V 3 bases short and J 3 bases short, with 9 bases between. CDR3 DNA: TGTGCCAGCAGCTTGGGGGCGGTCTACGAGCAGTACTTC. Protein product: CASSLGAVYEQYF.

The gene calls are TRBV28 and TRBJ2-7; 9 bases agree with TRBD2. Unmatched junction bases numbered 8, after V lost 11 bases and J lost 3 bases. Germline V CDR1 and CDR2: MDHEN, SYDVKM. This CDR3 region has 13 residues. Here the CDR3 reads CAVGGGGHYEQYV. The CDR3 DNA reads TGTGCCGTAGGCGGGGGGGGTCACTACGAGCAGTACGTC.